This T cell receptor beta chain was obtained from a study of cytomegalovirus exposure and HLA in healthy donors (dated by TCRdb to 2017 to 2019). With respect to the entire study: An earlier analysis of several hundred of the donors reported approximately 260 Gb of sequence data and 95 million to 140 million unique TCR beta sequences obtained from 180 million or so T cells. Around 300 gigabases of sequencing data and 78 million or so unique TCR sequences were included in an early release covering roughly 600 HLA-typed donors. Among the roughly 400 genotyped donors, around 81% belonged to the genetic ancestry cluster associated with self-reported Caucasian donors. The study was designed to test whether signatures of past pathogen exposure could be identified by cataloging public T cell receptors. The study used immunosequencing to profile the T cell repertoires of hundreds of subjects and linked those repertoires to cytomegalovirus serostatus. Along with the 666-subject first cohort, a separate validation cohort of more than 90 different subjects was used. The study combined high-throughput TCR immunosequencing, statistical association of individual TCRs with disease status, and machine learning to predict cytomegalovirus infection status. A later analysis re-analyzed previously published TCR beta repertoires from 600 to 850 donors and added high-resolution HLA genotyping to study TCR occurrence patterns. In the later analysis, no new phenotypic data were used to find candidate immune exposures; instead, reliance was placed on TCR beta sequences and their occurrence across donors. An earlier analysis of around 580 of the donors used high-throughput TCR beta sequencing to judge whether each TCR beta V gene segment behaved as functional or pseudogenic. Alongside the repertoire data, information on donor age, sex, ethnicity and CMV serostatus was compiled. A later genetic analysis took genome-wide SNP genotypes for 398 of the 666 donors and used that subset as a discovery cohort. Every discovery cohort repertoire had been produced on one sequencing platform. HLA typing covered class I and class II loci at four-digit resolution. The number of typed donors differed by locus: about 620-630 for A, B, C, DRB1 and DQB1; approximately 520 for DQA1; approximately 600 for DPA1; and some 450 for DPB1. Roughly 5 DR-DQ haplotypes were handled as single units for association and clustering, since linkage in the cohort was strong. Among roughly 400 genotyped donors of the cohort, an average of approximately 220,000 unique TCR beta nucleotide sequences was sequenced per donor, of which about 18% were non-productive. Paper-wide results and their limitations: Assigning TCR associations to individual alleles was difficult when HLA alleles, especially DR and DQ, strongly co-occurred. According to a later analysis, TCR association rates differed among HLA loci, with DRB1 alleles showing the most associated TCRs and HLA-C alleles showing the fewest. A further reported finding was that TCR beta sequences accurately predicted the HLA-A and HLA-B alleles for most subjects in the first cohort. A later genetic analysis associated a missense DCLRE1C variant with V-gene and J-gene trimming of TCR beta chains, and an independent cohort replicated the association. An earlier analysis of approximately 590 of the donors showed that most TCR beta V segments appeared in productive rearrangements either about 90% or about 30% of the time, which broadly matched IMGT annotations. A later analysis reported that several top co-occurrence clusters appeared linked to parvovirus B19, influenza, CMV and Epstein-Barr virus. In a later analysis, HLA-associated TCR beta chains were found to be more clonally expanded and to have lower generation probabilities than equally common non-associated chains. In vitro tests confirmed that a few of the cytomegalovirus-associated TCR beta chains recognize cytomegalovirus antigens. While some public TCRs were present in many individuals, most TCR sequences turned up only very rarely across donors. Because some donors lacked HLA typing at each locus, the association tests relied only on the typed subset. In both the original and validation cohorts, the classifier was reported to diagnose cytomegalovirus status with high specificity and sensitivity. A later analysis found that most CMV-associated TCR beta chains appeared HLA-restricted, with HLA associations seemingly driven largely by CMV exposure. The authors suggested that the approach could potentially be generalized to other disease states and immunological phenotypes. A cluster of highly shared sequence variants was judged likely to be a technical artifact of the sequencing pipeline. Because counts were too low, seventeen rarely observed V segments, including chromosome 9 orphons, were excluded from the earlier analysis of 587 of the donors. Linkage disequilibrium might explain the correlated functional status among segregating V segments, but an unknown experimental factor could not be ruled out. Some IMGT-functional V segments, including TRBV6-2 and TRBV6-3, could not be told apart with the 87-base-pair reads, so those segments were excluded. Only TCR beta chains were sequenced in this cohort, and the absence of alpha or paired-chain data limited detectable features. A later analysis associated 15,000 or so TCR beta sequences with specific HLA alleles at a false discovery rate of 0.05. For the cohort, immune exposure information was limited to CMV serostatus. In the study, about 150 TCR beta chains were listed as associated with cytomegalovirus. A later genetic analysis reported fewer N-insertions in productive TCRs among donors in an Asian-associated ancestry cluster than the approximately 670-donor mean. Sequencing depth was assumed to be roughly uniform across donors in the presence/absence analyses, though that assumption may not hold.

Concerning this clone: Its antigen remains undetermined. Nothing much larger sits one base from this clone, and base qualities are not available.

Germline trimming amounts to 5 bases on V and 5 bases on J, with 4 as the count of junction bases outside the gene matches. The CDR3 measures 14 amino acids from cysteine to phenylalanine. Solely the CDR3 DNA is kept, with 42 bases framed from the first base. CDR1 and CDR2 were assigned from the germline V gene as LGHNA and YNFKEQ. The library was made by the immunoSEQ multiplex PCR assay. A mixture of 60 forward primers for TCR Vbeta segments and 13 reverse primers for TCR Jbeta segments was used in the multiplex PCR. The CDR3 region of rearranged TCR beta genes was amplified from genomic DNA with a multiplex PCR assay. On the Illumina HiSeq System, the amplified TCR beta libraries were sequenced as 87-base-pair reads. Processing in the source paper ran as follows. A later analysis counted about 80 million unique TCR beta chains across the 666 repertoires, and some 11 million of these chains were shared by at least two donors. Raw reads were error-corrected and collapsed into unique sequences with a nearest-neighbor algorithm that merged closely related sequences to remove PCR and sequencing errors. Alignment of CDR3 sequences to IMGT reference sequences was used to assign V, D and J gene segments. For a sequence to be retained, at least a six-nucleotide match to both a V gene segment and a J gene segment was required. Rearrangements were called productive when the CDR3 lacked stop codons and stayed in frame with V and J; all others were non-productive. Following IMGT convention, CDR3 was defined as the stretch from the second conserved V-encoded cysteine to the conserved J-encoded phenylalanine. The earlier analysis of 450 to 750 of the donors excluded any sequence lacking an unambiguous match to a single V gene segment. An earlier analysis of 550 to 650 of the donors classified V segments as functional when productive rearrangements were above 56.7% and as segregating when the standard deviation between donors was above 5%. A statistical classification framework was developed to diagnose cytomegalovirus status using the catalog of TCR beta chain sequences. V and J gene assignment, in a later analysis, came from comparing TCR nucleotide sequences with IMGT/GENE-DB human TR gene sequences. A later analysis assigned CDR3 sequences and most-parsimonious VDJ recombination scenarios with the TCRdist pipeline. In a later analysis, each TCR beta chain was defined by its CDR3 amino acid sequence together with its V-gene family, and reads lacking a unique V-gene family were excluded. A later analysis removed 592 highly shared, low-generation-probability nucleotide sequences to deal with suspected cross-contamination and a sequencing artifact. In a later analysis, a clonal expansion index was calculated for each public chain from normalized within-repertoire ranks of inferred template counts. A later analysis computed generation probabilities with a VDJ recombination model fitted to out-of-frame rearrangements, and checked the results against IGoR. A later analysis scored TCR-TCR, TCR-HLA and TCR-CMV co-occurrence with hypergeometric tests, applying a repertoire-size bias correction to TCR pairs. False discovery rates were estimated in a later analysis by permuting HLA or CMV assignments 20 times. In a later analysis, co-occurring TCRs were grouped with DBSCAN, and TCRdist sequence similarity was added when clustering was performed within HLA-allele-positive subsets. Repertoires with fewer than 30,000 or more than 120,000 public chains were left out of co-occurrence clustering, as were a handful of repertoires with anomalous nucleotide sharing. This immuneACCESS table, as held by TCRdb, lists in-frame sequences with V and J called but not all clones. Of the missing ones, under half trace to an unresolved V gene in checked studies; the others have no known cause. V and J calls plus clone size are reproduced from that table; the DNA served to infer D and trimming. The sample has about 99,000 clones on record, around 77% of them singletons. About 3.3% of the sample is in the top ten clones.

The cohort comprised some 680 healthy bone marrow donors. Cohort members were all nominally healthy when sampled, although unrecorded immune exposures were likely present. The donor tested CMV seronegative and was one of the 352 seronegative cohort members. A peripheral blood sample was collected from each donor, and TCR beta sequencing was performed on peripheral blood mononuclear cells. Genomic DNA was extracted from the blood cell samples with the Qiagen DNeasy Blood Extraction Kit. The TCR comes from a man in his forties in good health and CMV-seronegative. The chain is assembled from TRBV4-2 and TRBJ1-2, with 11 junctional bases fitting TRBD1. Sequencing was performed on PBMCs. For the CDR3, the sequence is CASSGGDRGYGYTF. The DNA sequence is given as TGTGCCAGCAGCGGTGGGGACAGGGGGTATGGCTACACCTTC.